Listed below are T cell receptor beta chains from one sample, sequenced in a study of cytomegalovirus exposure and HLA in healthy donors. Method: immunoSEQ multiplex PCR; TCRdb's copy keeps in-frame clones and lacks some. The table lists 120,000 to 150,000 clones, approximately 88% of them singletons, with about 4.9% in the top ten. The source material was PBMCs. The receptors were gathered from a man aged 18-30 years in good health and CMV-seropositive. Each CDR3 is given with its conserved first and last residue. D genes are given only for firm matches. Some rows have no size entry. The others give once, few or many, or a class for an expanded clone.

J gene	clone size	V gene	D gene	CDR3 protein	CDR3 DNA
TRBJ2-1	-	TRBV28	TRBD2	CASSFVAGGRSHNEQFF	TGTGCCAGCAGTTTCGTAGCGGGGGGGCGAAGCCACAATGAGCAGTTCTTC
TRBJ2-1	once	TRBV10-1	-	CASSEPTSSREQFF	TGCGCCAGCAGCGAACCTACTAGCAGCCGGGAGCAGTTCTTC
TRBJ2-1	-	TRBV30	TRBD2	CAWRVGLAGGNEQFF	TGTGCCTGGAGGGTAGGACTAGCGGGAGGTAATGAGCAGTTCTTC
TRBJ2-3	-	TRBV27	TRBD1	CASSLSGTGVADTQYF	TGTGCCAGCAGCCTTTCCGGGACAGGGGTTGCAGATACGCAGTATTTT
TRBJ2-7	-	TRBV6-5	TRBD2	CASSFLTSTPYEQYF	TGTGCCAGCAGTTTTCTGACTAGCACACCCTACGAGCAGTACTTC
TRBJ2-7	-	TRBV6-1	-	CASSARLQGNEQYF	TGTGCCAGCAGTGCCCGGTTACAGGGCAACGAGCAGTACTTC
TRBJ1-1	-	TRBV18	-	CASSPTVNGNTEAFF	TGTGCCAGCTCACCAACGGTCAACGGGAACACTGAAGCTTTCTTT
TRBJ2-1	-	TRBV7-2	TRBD2	CASSLMRGSGDSYNEQFF	TGTGCCAGCAGCTTAATGAGAGGCAGCGGGGACTCCTACAATGAGCAGTTCTTC
TRBJ2-7	-	TRBV18	-	CASSPTDSFSYEQYF	TGTGCCAGCTCACCGACGGACAGTTTCTCCTACGAGCAGTACTTC
TRBJ1-1	-	TRBV9	-	CASSVGGNSITEAFF	TGTGCCAGCAGCGTAGGAGGCAATTCGATCACTGAAGCTTTCTTT
TRBJ2-4	once	TRBV5-6	TRBD1	CASSSNRGQDIQYF	TGTGCCAGCAGCTCAAACAGGGGGCAGGACATTCAGTACTTC
TRBJ1-2	-	TRBV19	-	CASSDPGQENSYGYTF	TGTGCCAGTAGTGATCCGGGACAAGAGAACTCCTATGGCTACACCTTC
TRBJ2-7	-	TRBV6-5	-	CASSYGSTGSYEQYF	TGTGCCAGCAGTTACGGATCCACGGGGTCCTACGAGCAGTACTTC
TRBJ1-4	-	TRBV5-1	-	CASSSGGANEKLFF	TGCGCCAGCAGCTCGGGGGGTGCTAATGAAAAACTGTTTTTT
TRBJ1-1	once	TRBV29-1	-	CSVEGGVRTEAFF	TGCAGCGTTGAAGGCGGGGTGCGCACTGAAGCTTTCTTT
TRBJ1-6	-	TRBV2	-	CASSGARGVGSPLHF	TGTGCCAGCAGTGGGGCGCGGGGAGTAGGGTCACCCCTCCACTTT
TRBJ2-2	-	TRBV28	-	CASSLYGGNTGELFF	TGTGCCAGCAGTTTATACGGGGGAAACACCGGGGAGCTGTTTTTT
TRBJ1-1	-	TRBV11-2	-	CASSLDVRGIEAFF	TGTGCCAGCAGCTTAGATGTCAGGGGAATTGAAGCTTTCTTT
TRBJ2-1	-	TRBV27	-	CASSFGSVYSGEQFF	TGTGCCAGCAGTTTCGGGTCAGTATATTCTGGTGAGCAGTTCTTC
TRBJ2-4	once	TRBV7-2	-	CASSLTGINIQYF	TGTGCCAGCAGCTTAACGGGGATTAACATTCAGTACTTC
TRBJ1-2	-	TRBV29-1	-	CSVRARGRDTF	TGCAGCGTTCGGGCCCGGGGAAGGGACACCTTC
TRBJ1-1	-	TRBV6-5	TRBD1	CASSYSGQTLTEAFF	TGTGCCAGCAGTTACTCGGGACAGACCCTCACTGAAGCTTTCTTT
TRBJ2-3	-	TRBV9	TRBD2	CASSVRGGVSTDTQYF	TGTGCCAGCAGCGTCCGCGGGGGGGTTAGCACAGATACGCAGTATTTT
TRBJ2-3	-	TRBV5-8	TRBD2	CASTVGLASTDTQYF	TGTGCCAGCACCGTGGGACTAGCTTCCACAGATACGCAGTATTTT
TRBJ2-1	once	TRBV4-1	-	CASSLPAGEQFF	TGCGCCAGCAGCCTCCCAGCAGGGGAGCAGTTCTTC
TRBJ2-2	-	TRBV18	-	CASSLGGQNTGELFF	TGTGCCAGCTCGCTAGGTGGACAGAACACCGGGGAGCTGTTTTTT
TRBJ2-2	-	TRBV5-4	-	CASSPNWNTGELFF	TGTGCCAGCAGTCCTAACTGGAACACCGGGGAGCTGTTTTTT
TRBJ2-3	-	TRBV28	-	CASSLGTPAQYF	TGTGCCAGCAGTTTAGGGACACCTGCGCAGTATTTT
TRBJ2-2	-	TRBV5-1	TRBD1	CASSFQGAGLFF	TGCGCCAGCAGCTTTCAGGGGGCTGGGCTGTTTTTT
TRBJ1-1	-	TRBV18	-	CASSPLQGEAFF	TGTGCCAGCTCACCACTACAGGGTGAAGCTTTCTTT
TRBJ1-2	once	TRBV30	-	CAYSSQGGLYGYTF	TGTGCCTATTCCAGTCAGGGAGGTCTATATGGCTACACCTTC
TRBJ2-7	-	TRBV10-3	-	CATNSGFNYEQYF	TGTGCCACCAACTCGGGATTCAACTACGAGCAGTACTTC
TRBJ2-1	-	TRBV9	TRBD2	CASSASGSSYNEQFF	TGTGCCAGCAGCGCTAGCGGGAGTTCCTACAATGAGCAGTTCTTC
TRBJ1-5	-	TRBV28	-	CASTDSNSNQPQHF	TGTGCCAGCACCGACAGTAATAGCAATCAGCCCCAGCATTTT
TRBJ1-5	-	TRBV5-1	-	CASSYYRDGQPQHF	TGCGCCAGCAGCTACTACAGGGATGGGCAGCCCCAGCATTTT
TRBJ2-1	-	TRBV4-1	-	CASSPPLDEQFF	TGCGCCAGCAGCCCCCCCCTCGATGAGCAGTTCTTC
TRBJ2-6	once	TRBV6-5	-	CASQSGGGANVLTF	TGTGCCAGCCAATCCGGCGGCGGGGCCAACGTCCTGACTTTC
TRBJ1-4	once	TRBV29-1	-	CSVEDPGEAELFF	TGCAGCGTTGAAGACCCCGGGGAGGCTGAACTGTTTTTT
TRBJ2-2	-	TRBV7-9	-	CASSLQLTGELFF	TGTGCCAGCAGCTTACAGTTGACCGGGGAGCTGTTTTTT
TRBJ1-1	once	TRBV6-1	-	CASSEWGLTLGAFF	TGTGCCAGCAGTGAGTGGGGGCTTACCCTTGGAGCTTTCTTT
TRBJ2-2	-	TRBV4-1	-	CASSQPGSSTGELFF	TGCGCCAGCAGCCAGCCGGGATCCTCTACCGGGGAGCTGTTTTTT
TRBJ1-6	few	TRBV19	TRBD1	CASTQTGGGSPLHF	TGTGCCAGTACCCAGACAGGGGGCGGATCACCCCTCCACTTT
TRBJ2-5	-	TRBV7-9	TRBD1	CASSLNSRGRETQYF	TGTGCCAGCAGCTTAAACTCCAGGGGGCGAGAGACCCAGTACTTC
TRBJ1-2	few	TRBV15	TRBD1	CATSRDHGTGGYGYTF	TGTGCCACCAGCAGAGATCACGGGACAGGGGGTTATGGCTACACCTTC
TRBJ2-4	-	TRBV4-1	TRBD1	CASNLRTGEGIQYF	TGCGCCAGCAACCTTCGGACAGGGGAAGGCATTCAGTACTTC
TRBJ1-6	-	TRBV14	-	CASSQDSTGFPYNSPLHF	TGTGCCAGCAGCCAAGATTCTACAGGCTTTCCCTATAATTCACCCCTCCACTTT
TRBJ1-4	-	TRBV7-8	TRBD1	CASSPRTGSNEKLFF	TGTGCCAGCAGCCCCCGGACAGGGTCTAATGAAAAACTGTTTTTT